The 5 T cell receptor beta chains below all came from one sample that was sequenced in a study of tumor and adjacent non-tumor tissue in lung cancer. No cell sorting was done before RNA was extracted from the tissue. The normal lung tissue was taken more than 3 cm from the tumor edge. The library came from three nested PCR rounds adapted from ARM-PCR protocols. From the multiplex PCR reads, TCRdb called clonotypes with MiXCR, one entry per CDR3 protein. Found here are about 77,000 distinct CDR3 sequences, 76% of them singletons; the top ten hold approximately 40%. The specimen was distant non-tumor lung tissue. The receptors originated from a man aged 65-85 years with non-small cell lung cancer.

Note on this clonotype: No conserved phenylalanine or tryptophan is present at the end of the CDR3, so a read error is the likely explanation. The genes are TRBV4-2 and TRBJ1-4; possibly TRBD1 for D (5 bases). From germline, CDR1 is LGHNA and CDR2 YNFKEQ. The CDR3 extends over 17 amino acids. Here the CDR3 DNA reads TGTGCAAGCAGCCAAGTACCGTTGGGGGTAGCGAATGAAAAACTGTTTTTA. It translates to CASSQVPLGVANEKLFL.

V gene TRBV20-1 combines with J gene TRBJ2-3; 7 bases line up with TRBD2. There are 15 residues in the CDR3. Per germline, CDR1 DFQATT and CDR2 SNEGSKA (reference sequence). The J segment lost 2 bases and the V segment lost 1 base, leaving 6 bases of the junction unmatched. The CDR3 DNA reads TGCAGTGCTAGAGGGCTAGCGGTAGTCACAGATACGCAGTATTTT. Its translation is CSARGLAVVTDTQYF.

This clonotype was counted at least ten times. V is TRBV20-1 and J is TRBJ2-5, with TRBD2 identical over 14 bases. J was trimmed by 5 bases and V by 6 bases; bases with no gene match: 5. Germline CDR1 is DFQATT and CDR2 is SNEGSKA (reference sequence). This CDR3 has 14 residues. The CDR3 loop reads CSATRTSGGETQYF. CDR3 DNA sequence: TGCAGTGCAACGCGGACTAGCGGGGGGGAGACCCAGTACTTC.

The chain uses TRBV29-1 and TRBJ2-3; weak D call: TRBD1 (6 bases). The CDR3 sequence is 17 residues long. V lost 8 bases, J lost 2 bases, and 26 bases lay in between. Germline V gives CDR1 SQVTM, CDR2 ANQGSEA. CDR3 region: CSLLPYVTGRDTDTQYF. CDR3 in DNA: TGCAGCTTACTTCCATATGTGACAGGCAGGGACACAGATACGCAGTATTTT.

Notes on this clonotype: One end of the junction does not line up with germline, which may come from a read error. The chain has TRBV4-3 and TRBJ2-5, with D possibly TRBD1 on 5 matching bases. Germline-derived CDR1 and CDR2 are LGHNA and YSLEER. This CDR3 region has 16 residues. The CDR3 sequence: CANSQGVGLLGETRYF. CDR3 nucleotides: TGCGCCAACAGCCAAGGTGTGGGGCTCTTAGGAGAGACCCGGTACTTC.